What follows are 30 T cell receptor beta chains derived from one specimen sequenced in a study of CD8 T cells in ankylosing spondylitis. TCRdb redid the calling of the 5' RACE reads with MiXCR, one entry per CDR3 protein. This sample carries around 340,000 distinct CDR3 sequences, roughly 20% of them seen once, and the ten largest clones take around 13%. The material sequenced was blood, either unsorted or a sorted T cell fraction (not recorded which). The receptors here all came from a male donor with ankylosing spondylitis or in good health (not recorded which).

The chain is built from TRBV27 and TRBJ2-3, with 7 bases that match TRBD2. There are 17 residues in the CDR3. Germline V gives CDR1 MNHEY, CDR2 SMNVEV (reference sequence). V gave up 4 bases and J gave up 1 base; unmatched junction bases: 11. CDR3 sequence (DNA): TGTGCCAGCAGTTACGACGTTGGGCTAGCGGGCACAGATACGCAGTATTTT. Its translation: CASSYDVGLAGTDTQYF.

The chain uses TRBV20-1 and TRBJ1-5, with 9 bases matching TRBD1. CDR3 length: 14 amino acids. The V gene end was trimmed by 3 bases and the J gene end by 4 bases; junction bases not matched to a gene: 4. The germline V gene encodes CDR1 DFQATT and CDR2 SNEGSKA (reference sequence). The CDR3 protein is CSASPGTGNQPQHF. CDR3 DNA: TGCAGTGCTAGCCCGGGGACAGGGAATCAGCCCCAGCATTTT.

There are a few counts of this clonotype. The rearrangement links TRBV12-3 or TRBV12-4 to TRBJ2-7, with TRBD2 as a possible D gene (5 bases). This CDR3 comprises 12 residues. Trimming cost V 8 bases and J 3 bases, with 11 bases left between them. CDR3 nucleotides: TGTGCCAGCGGGGAGTTCAGCTACGAGCAGTACTTC. As protein: CASGEFSYEQYF.

The rearrangement joins TRBV7-3 to TRBJ2-7; 7 bases map to TRBD1. The CDR3 has 13 residues. Germline V gene data show CDR1 as SGHTA and CDR2 as FQGTGA. J was trimmed by 5 bases and V by 6 bases; bases with no gene match: 7. The CDR3 is CASRLTGMDEQYF. The CDR3 bases are TGTGCCAGCAGGTTGACAGGGATGGACGAGCAGTACTTC.

This clonotype showed up just a few times. The chain carries TRBV9 and TRBJ1-1; D is perhaps TRBD1 (6 bases). CDR3 length: 14 amino acids. Trimming pared 0 bases from V and 4 bases from J, leaving 10 bases between. Germline V lookup: CDR1 SGDLS, CDR2 YYNGEE. CDR3 residues: CASSVGGGTTEAFF. The CDR3 nucleotides read TGTGCCAGCAGCGTAGGAGGGGGGACCACTGAAGCTTTCTTT.

V usage is TRBV30 and J usage is TRBJ2-7; D not certain. With 0 bases removed from V and 3 bases from J, the gap between germline ends came to 9 bases. This CDR3 region has 13 residues. Per germline, CDR1 GTSNPN and CDR2 SVGIG (reference sequence). CDR3 region: CAWSVPAGYEQYF. The DNA for the CDR3 is TGTGCCTGGAGTGTACCGGCTGGCTACGAGCAGTACTTC.

V usage is TRBV29-1 and J usage is TRBJ2-2; no clear D gene. The CDR3 runs to 12 residues. Per the germline V gene, CDR1 is SQVTM and CDR2 is ANQGSEA. V lost 3 bases to trimming and J lost 5 bases, with 7 bases between them. CDR3 nucleotide sequence: TGCAGCGTTGACTACGGGACCGGGGAGCTGTTTTTT. Protein product: CSVDYGTGELFF.

The CDR3 nucleotides are TGTGCCAGCAGCCCCGGTTTCGGGGCGGGCTATGGCTACACCTTC. This encodes CASSPGFGAGYGYTF. This chain connects TRBV3-1 to TRBJ1-2, with D maybe TRBD1 (5 bases). The germline V gene encodes CDR1 LGHDT and CDR2 YNNKEL (reference sequence). V was trimmed by 4 bases and J by 4 bases, leaving 16 bases between them. The CDR3 runs to 15 residues.

The rearrangement joins TRBV9 to TRBJ2-5; 9 positions match TRBD2. The germline V gene has CDR1 SGDLS and CDR2 YYNGEE. This CDR3 region has 15 residues. With V trimmed by 1 base and J by 4 bases, 5 bases remained unmatched. The CDR3 DNA reads as TGTGCCAGCAGCGTAAGCGGGGGGCCTGGAGAGACCCAGTACTTC. Translation gives CASSVSGGPGETQYF.

The chain uses TRBV5-1 and TRBJ2-7, with unresolved D. The CDR3 totals 13 residues. The germline gives CDR1 SGHRS, CDR2 YFSETQ. The V and J ends lost 4 bases and 7 bases respectively, with 15 bases between them. This chain's CDR3 is CASSPDVPLEQYF. The CDR3 DNA sequence: TGCGCCAGCAGCCCGGACGTCCCCCTGGAGCAGTACTTC.

This clonotype showed up just a few times. J is TRBJ1-3 and V is TRBV12-3 or TRBV12-4; maybe TRBD1 (6 bases). The CDR3 is 15 residues long. Trimming cost V 4 bases and J 0 bases, with 10 bases left between them. CDR3 in DNA: TGTGCCAGCAGTTGGACAGCTAGCTCTGGAAACACCATATATTTT. It is translated as CASSWTASSGNTIYF.

Only a few counts were recorded for this clonotype. The chain uses TRBV20-1 and TRBJ2-3; tentatively, D is TRBD2 (5 bases). CDR1 DFQATT and CDR2 SNEGSKA come from the germline V gene (reference sequence). Trimming removed 0 bases at V and 2 bases at J, with 9 bases between. The CDR3 consists of 14 residues. The CDR3 bases are TGCAGTGCTAGAGAACTAGGGTACACAGATACGCAGTATTTT. It codes for CSARELGYTDTQYF.

The chain employs TRBV9 and TRBJ2-1; 9 nucleotides line up with TRBD2. This CDR3 has 14 residues. V was clipped by 0 bases and J by 6 bases; unmatched bases: 1. Germline assignment: CDR1 SGDLS and CDR2 YYNGEE. Here the CDR3 reads CASSVGGLANEQFF. In nucleotides, the CDR3 is TGTGCCAGCAGCGTAGGGGGACTAGCCAATGAGCAGTTCTTC.

This clonotype showed up just a few times. The chain employs TRBV20-1 and TRBJ2-5; 9 bases align to TRBD2. Germline loops: CDR1 DFQATT, CDR2 SNEGSKA (reference sequence). The CDR3 has 15 residues. V shed 0 bases, J shed 3 bases, and the junction held 5 bases outside the gene matches. CDR3 amino acids: CSARDLASGEETQYF. The CDR3 nucleotides read TGCAGTGCTAGAGATCTGGCTAGCGGGGAAGAGACCCAGTACTTC.

This clonotype was observed a few times. The chain carries TRBV20-1 and TRBJ2-1, with 7 nucleotides matching TRBD2. The CDR3 has 13 amino acids. Trimming cost V 4 bases and J 3 bases; bases outside gene matches: 3. Germline-derived CDR1 and CDR2 are DFQATT and SNEGSKA (reference sequence). CDR3: CSAMAGDYNEQFF. CDR3 bases: TGCAGTGCTATGGCGGGGGACTACAATGAGCAGTTCTTC.

This clonotype came up a few times. The rearrangement joins TRBV4-1 to TRBJ2-5, with 9 bases identical to TRBD2. V shed 3 bases, J shed 5 bases, and the junction held 7 bases outside the gene matches. CDR1 is MGHRA and CDR2 is YSYEKL in the germline V gene. The CDR3 is 15 amino acids. In DNA form, the CDR3 reads TGCGCCAGCAGCCATGACCTGCTAGCGGGGGAGACCCAGTACTTC. Amino acids: CASSHDLLAGETQYF.

The chain uses TRBV6-5 and TRBJ2-5; TRBD2 aligns across 8 bases. Germline V gene sequence: CDR1 MNHEY, CDR2 SVGAGI. The CDR3 contains 12 residues. V shed 7 bases and J 5 bases; nucleotides not matched to a gene: 3. CDR3 DNA sequence: TGTGCCAGCAATAGCGGGGATGAGACCCAGTACTTC. Translating gives CASNSGDETQYF.

This clonotype was seen only a few times. The chain carries TRBV3-1 and TRBJ2-1, with D perhaps TRBD2 (7 bases). The CDR3 covers 16 residues. From germline, CDR1 is LGHDT and CDR2 YNNKEL (reference sequence). V was cut by 4 bases and J by 7 bases, with 20 bases left in between. The CDR3 bases are TGTGCCAGCAGCCCCTTGGGGGGGGGCCTGGGGAATGAGCAGTTCTTC. Protein product: CASSPLGGGLGNEQFF.

This clonotype appeared once. The chain uses TRBV3-1 and TRBJ2-7, with 9 bases aligning to TRBD1. J gave up 3 bases and V 0 bases, and 3 bases lay outside the gene matches. Germline values: CDR1 LGHDT, CDR2 YNNKEL (reference sequence). This CDR3 comprises 15 residues. The CDR3 DNA reads TGTGCCAGCAGCCAAGATATGGGACAGGGCTACGAGCAGTACTTC. Residues: CASSQDMGQGYEQYF.

This sequence joins TRBV9 and TRBJ1-2, with D possibly being TRBD1 (6 bases). V was cut by 5 bases and J by 5 bases, with 19 bases left in between. This CDR3 is 15 amino acids long. Germline values: CDR1 SGDLS, CDR2 YYNGEE. CDR3 DNA sequence: TGTGCCAGCAGGGACCAGGGAGGCAGGGGTTATGGCTACACCTTC. Translated: CASRDQGGRGYGYTF.

This chain joins TRBV20-1 and TRBJ1-5; TRBD1 matches at 11 bases. V lost 6 bases to trimming and J lost 7 bases; unmatched junction nucleotides: 5. The CDR3 length is 13 residues. Germline V gene data show CDR1 as DFQATT and CDR2 as SNEGSKA (reference sequence). The CDR3 DNA sequence: TGCAGTGCCGGACAGGGGGCACAACAGCCCCAGCATTTT. Its translation: CSAGQGAQQPQHF.

This chain uses TRBV7-9 with TRBJ2-4; 7 nucleotides align to TRBD1. Germline loops: CDR1 SEHNR, CDR2 FQNEAQ (reference sequence). The V and J ends lost 4 bases and 0 bases, in that order; junction bases with no gene match: 6. This CDR3 region has 16 residues. In DNA form, the CDR3 reads TGTGCCAGCAGCTCCCCGGGACAGCGAGCCAAAAACATTCAGTACTTC. It yields the protein CASSSPGQRAKNIQYF.

The chain couples TRBV7-9 to TRBJ2-3; no clear D gene. V was shortened by 6 bases and J by 6 bases, with 13 bases between the two germline ends. The germline CDR1 and CDR2 sequences are SEHNR and FQNEAQ (reference sequence). The length of the CDR3 is 13 residues. The CDR3 protein is CASSRIKEDTQYF. The CDR3 DNA follows: TGTGCCAGCAGTCGTATCAAGGAGGATACGCAGTATTTT.

This clonotype has more than one count but fewer than ten. The rearrangement uses TRBV20-1 and TRBJ2-2; D uncertain. The CDR3 is 13 amino acids. Trimming stripped 8 bases from V and 0 bases from J, with 10 bases between. Per the germline V gene, CDR1 is DFQATT and CDR2 is SNEGSKA (reference sequence). The CDR3 is CSCDHPNTGELFF. In DNA form, the CDR3 reads TGCAGTTGTGACCATCCGAACACCGGGGAGCTGTTTTTT.

The rearrangement links TRBV7-9 to TRBJ2-5; D remains ambiguous. This CDR3 has 15 residues. Trimming took 1 base from V and 5 from J, leaving 14 bases between them. Germline V gives CDR1 SEHNR, CDR2 FQNEAQ (reference sequence). The CDR3 protein is CASSLVFGVGETQYF. Here the CDR3 DNA reads TGTGCCAGCAGCTTAGTGTTTGGCGTGGGGGAGACCCAGTACTTC.

The chain employs TRBV6-1 and TRBJ2-2, with 13 nucleotides matching TRBD2. Germline V CDR1 and CDR2: MNHNS, SASEGT. The trim removed 7 bases at V and 5 bases at J, leaving 16 bases unmatched. The CDR3 contains 19 residues. Written as DNA, the CDR3 is TGTGCCAGCACCGAACTAGCGGGGGGGCCTTTCTTCCAAACCGGGGAGCTGTTTTTT. It translates to CASTELAGGPFFQTGELFF.

This clonotype turned up a few times. V and J are TRBV27 and TRBJ2-1; a possible D gene is TRBD1 (6 bases). The length of the CDR3 is 15 residues. Looked up from germline, CDR1 is MNHEY and CDR2 is SMNVEV (reference sequence). The V and J ends lost 5 bases and 4 bases respectively, with 15 bases between them. DNA of the CDR3: TGTGCCAGCAGTCGACACAGGGTCAGGTACAATGAGCAGTTCTTC. Protein: CASSRHRVRYNEQFF.

Ten or more counts support this clonotype. This chain joins TRBV12-3 or TRBV12-4 and TRBJ2-1; 8 bases line up with TRBD2. With V trimmed by 5 bases and J by 5 bases, 8 bases remained unmatched. The CDR3 runs to 15 residues. CDR3 in amino acids: CASSILGLGDNEQFF. The DNA of the CDR3 is TGTGCCAGCAGTATACTGGGACTAGGGGACAATGAGCAGTTCTTC.

This clonotype was found many times. CDR3 DNA sequence: TGTGCCAGCAGCCGAAGCTCCTACGAGCAGTACTTC. Amino acid sequence: CASSRSSYEQYF. The chain combines TRBV12-3 or TRBV12-4 with TRBJ2-7; no clear D. The CDR3 runs to 12 residues. V gave up 6 bases and J gave up 0 bases, with 6 bases separating them.

The V and J genes are TRBV9 and TRBJ2-3, with 7 bases aligning to TRBD2. The CDR3 spans 16 residues. V shed 4 bases, J shed 1 base, and the junction held 9 bases outside the gene matches. Germline V gives CDR1 SGDLS, CDR2 YYNGEE. Here the CDR3 reads CASSPHGGTGTDTQYF. The CDR3 region has the DNA TGTGCCAGCAGCCCCCACGGGGGGACTGGCACAGATACGCAGTATTTT.